A single sample gave rise to the 16 T cell receptor beta chains below, sequenced in a study of cytomegalovirus exposure and HLA in healthy donors (dated by TCRdb to 2017 to 2019). Receptor amplification or capture employed the immunoSEQ multiplex PCR assay. A mixture of 60 forward primers for TCR Vbeta segments and 13 reverse primers for TCR Jbeta segments was used in the multiplex PCR. The clones in this table, taken by TCRdb from immuneACCESS, are in-frame only. Not every clone is retained; where verified, under half of the shortfall comes from an unresolved V gene, and the cause of the rest is unknown. Counted in this sample were some 170,000 clones; roughly 70% of them appeared once. The ten largest clones take up about 3% of the sample. The sample consisted of PBMCs. The receptors derive from a woman in her forties or fifties in good health and CMV-seropositive.

The rearrangement uses TRBV5-1 and TRBJ2-3; possibly TRBD1 for D (5 bases). Germline assignment: CDR1 SGHRS and CDR2 YFSETQ. The CDR3 covers 13 residues. V gave up 7 bases and J gave up 0 bases, with 9 bases separating them. CDR3 in amino acids: CASGQGSTDTQYF. Here the CDR3 DNA reads TGCGCCAGCGGTCAGGGTAGCACAGATACGCAGTATTTT. Together with reference TRBV5-1 and TRBJ2-3, the CDR3 gives the full variable domain: KAGVTQTPRYLIKTRGQQVTLSCSPISGHRSVSWYQQTPGQGLQFLFEYFSETQRNKGNFPGRFSGRQFSNSRSEMNVSTLELGDSALYLCASGQGSTDTQYFGPGTRLTVL.

The chain links TRBV27 to TRBJ1-3; 9 bases are shared with TRBD1. CDR1 and CDR2 from the germline V gene are MNHEY and SMNVEV (reference sequence). CDR3 size: 14 residues. J was trimmed by 0 bases and V by 6 bases; bases with no gene match: 0. This CDR3 reads CASRQGASGNTIYF. CDR3 DNA: TGTGCCAGCAGACAGGGGGCCTCTGGAAACACCATATATTTT.

This chain joins TRBV5-8 and TRBJ2-7; D possibly corresponds to TRBD1 (6 bases). From germline, CDR1 is SGHTS and CDR2 YDEGEE. The germline V and J ends were trimmed by 6 bases and 5 bases, with 12 bases remaining between them. The CDR3 is 12 residues long. CDR3 sequence: CASNTGRHEQYF. In nucleotides, the CDR3 is TGTGCCAGCAACACAGGGCGCCACGAGCAGTACTTC.

The chain couples TRBV7-9 to TRBJ1-4; 8 nucleotides match TRBD1. This CDR3 has 14 residues. The V gene end was trimmed by 8 bases and the J gene end by 8 bases; junction bases not matched to a gene: 10. Germline loops: CDR1 SEHNR, CDR2 FQNEAQ (reference sequence). In DNA form, the CDR3 reads TGTGCCAGCGAATGGGGACAGGCATCGGAAAAACTGTTTTTT. This gives the protein CASEWGQASEKLFF.

The J gene is TRBJ2-5, the V gene TRBV5-6; TRBD1 is a possible D gene (6 bases). The CDR3 length is 15 residues. CDR1 SGHDT and CDR2 YYEEEE come from the germline V gene. The V end lost 2 bases, the J end lost 5 bases, and 16 bases lay between the germline ends. The CDR3 DNA reads as TGTGCCAGCAGCTTACCTCCTACAGGGAGTGAGACCCAGTACTTC. Its translation: CASSLPPTGSETQYF.

This clone was observed once. In the same sample, other DNA sequences code for this CDR3. This rearrangement joins TRBV6-1 to TRBJ2-7; D may be TRBD1 (6 bases). The V and J ends lost 1 base and 1 base respectively, with 8 bases between them. The CDR3 is 14 residues long. Germline CDR1 and CDR2: MNHNS and SASEGT. In DNA form, the CDR3 reads TGTGCCAGCAGTGAAGGGACAGTTTCCTACGAGCAGTACTTC. Protein sequence: CASSEGTVSYEQYF.

This clone was seen once. The chain recombines TRBV6-6 with TRBJ1-1, with 8 bases aligning to TRBD1. There are 13 residues in the CDR3. The germline V gene has CDR1 MNHNY and CDR2 SVGAGI (reference sequence). Germline trimming cut 8 bases from V and 0 bases from J; bases unmatched to any gene: 2. CDR3 protein: CASRQGLNTEAFF. The CDR3 DNA reads as TGTGCCAGCCGACAGGGGCTGAACACTGAAGCTTTCTTT.

V usage is TRBV6-1 and J usage is TRBJ2-3; D may be TRBD2 (6 bases). The CDR3 totals 14 residues. Germline V CDR1 and CDR2: MNHNS, SASEGT. V dropped 3 bases and J dropped 10 bases, with 17 bases sitting between them. CDR3 amino acids: CASSDPSVGEAQYF. The CDR3 DNA is TGTGCCAGCAGTGATCCAAGCGTTGGGGAGGCGCAGTATTTT.

As concerns this clone: Mismatch with germline at one junction end may stem from a read error. The chain carries TRBV27 and TRBJ1-2; TRBD1 matches at 7 bases. This CDR3 is built from 15 residues. The V gene's germline CDR1 is MNHEY and CDR2 SMNVEV (reference sequence). The CDR3 sequence: CASSMAGQFPDGYPF. As DNA, the CDR3 is TGTGCCAGCAGTATGGCGGGACAGTTCCCTGACGGCTACCCCTTC.

This clone was detected a few times. The genes are TRBV6-5 and TRBJ1-1; weak D call: TRBD1 (6 bases). This CDR3 region has 15 residues. V dropped 0 bases and J dropped 2 bases, with 10 bases sitting between them. Germline V gene data show CDR1 as MNHEY and CDR2 as SVGAGI. This CDR3 is CASSYSGRGNTEAFF. In DNA, the CDR3 is TGTGCCAGCAGTTACTCGGGCAGGGGCAACACTGAAGCTTTCTTT.

The rearrangement links TRBV7-9 to TRBJ2-5; tentative D call: TRBD1 (5 bases). Trimming removed 8 bases at V and 5 bases at J, with 15 bases between. Germline V gene sequence: CDR1 SEHNR, CDR2 FQNEAQ (reference sequence). The CDR3 runs to 13 residues. CDR3 protein: CASAWQGSETQYF. CDR3 sequence (DNA): TGTGCCAGCGCCTGGCAGGGCTCTGAGACCCAGTACTTC.

The chain carries TRBV12-5 and TRBJ1-3, with 9 positions matching TRBD1. Per the germline V gene, CDR1 is LGHNT and CDR2 is FRNRAP. After removal of 2 bases from V and 2 bases from J, the junction contained 4 bases not matched to a gene. The CDR3 extends over 16 amino acids. The DNA for the CDR3 is TGTGCTAGTGGTTTGAACAGGGGGCTCACTGGAAACACCATATATTTT. Its protein product is CASGLNRGLTGNTIYF.

This chain connects TRBV4-2 to TRBJ2-1, with TRBD2 identical over 9 bases. CDR1 and CDR2 (germline): LGHNA, YNFKEQ. The length of the CDR3 is 17 residues. V dropped 1 base and J dropped 7; count of bases not matched to a gene: 11. The CDR3 DNA sequence: TGTGCCAGCAGCCAAGTCGGTGCGGGGGGGCCCATTAATGAGCAGTTCTTC. It yields the protein CASSQVGAGGPINEQFF.

The chain is built from TRBV2 and TRBJ1-3, with D perhaps matching TRBD1 (5 bases). The CDR3 contains 14 residues. Germline loops: CDR1 SNHLY, CDR2 FYNNEI. With 6 bases removed from V and 2 bases from J, the gap between germline ends came to 11 bases. This chain's CDR3 is CASSRGKTGNTIYF. The CDR3 bases are TGTGCCAGCAGCCGGGGGAAGACTGGAAACACCATATATTTT.

This clone has a handful of counts. V gene TRBV30 combines with J gene TRBJ1-2, with 7 positions matching TRBD1. Germline-derived CDR1 and CDR2 are GTSNPN and SVGIG (reference sequence). The CDR3 is 14 residues long. V was clipped by 2 bases and J by 2 bases; unmatched bases: 5. The CDR3, as DNA: TGTGCCTGGAGTAGGGACAGCAAGAACTATGGCTACACCTTC. Encoded protein: CAWSRDSKNYGYTF. Using reference TRBV30 and TRBJ1-2 for the parts outside the CDR3, the full variable domain is SQTIHQWPATLVQPVGSPLSLECTVEGTSNPNLYWYRQAAGRGLQLLFYSVGIGQISSEVPQNLSASRPQDRQFILSSKKLLLSDSGFYLCAWSRDSKNYGYTFGSGTRLTVV.

The chain is built from TRBV5-4 and TRBJ2-5; possible D gene TRBD1, 6 bases. The CDR3 loop spans 12 amino acids. The germline V gene has CDR1 SGHNT and CDR2 YYREEE (reference sequence). V dropped 10 bases and J dropped 5 bases, with 15 bases sitting between them. The CDR3 protein is CAGGTGLETQYF. CDR3 DNA sequence: TGTGCCGGGGGCACGGGCTTGGAGACCCAGTACTTC.